This T cell receptor beta chain was identified in a study of blood T cell repertoires in COVID-19. Study in general: The United States, Italy and Spain were the sources of the acute and convalescent COVID-19 samples. T cells, B-cell-depleted T cells, or PBMCs provided the cDNA or gDNA that served as material.

Germline assignment: CDR1 SGHAT and CDR2 FQNNGV. The CDR3 has 17 amino acids. The V end was cut by 4 bases, the J end by 0 bases, with 16 bases between. Original handling: Scientists estimated how many nucleated cells there were by amplifying reference gene primers. Data came from immunoSEQ multiplex PCR; TCRdb stores just in-frame clones and leaves some out. V and J calls and clone size follow that table, whereas D and trimming were derived from the DNA. Altogether around 190,000 clones are present, approximately 82% being singletons, with the ten largest covering about 12%. This receptor was identified in a human donor in a cohort sampled during active COVID-19. The chain joins TRBV11-2 to TRBJ2-1; a possible D gene is TRBD2 (5 bases). The sequencing input was peripheral blood. In DNA form, the CDR3 reads TGTGCCAGCAGCTCCCCTGGGAGCGGCGGCTCCTACAATGAGCAGTTCTTC. This translates into CASSSPGSGGSYNEQFF.